Shown below are 4 T cell receptor beta chains from a single sample sequenced in a study of vaccination effects on CD4 cells after COVID-19. Isolating CD4+ T cells followed approximately 9 days of culture. For these receptors, no antigen is known. Generated by immunoSEQ multiplex PCR, the TCRdb table keeps only in-frame clones and is missing some. The sample has tens of thousands of clones, around 67% seen once. This material consisted of CD4+ T cells from PBMCs cultured without peptide, taken before COVID-19 vaccination. The receptors shown here come from a human donor who received a COVID-19 vaccine.

The chain uses TRBV6-1 and TRBJ1-2, with D uncertain. CDR1 and CDR2 (germline): MNHNS, SASEGT. The CDR3 contains 16 residues. V dropped 3 bases and J dropped 2 bases, with 16 bases sitting between them. DNA for the CDR3: TGTGCCAGCAGTGATTCATATGGAGCGCGAAACTATGGCTACACCTTC. This codes for CASSDSYGARNYGYTF.

This clone was detected only once. CDR3 coding DNA: TGTGCCTGGAGGTACAGTAAGAGAATCCTGTTCTTC. Encoded protein: CAWRYSKRILFF. V is TRBV30 and J is TRBJ2-1, with D unresolved. The V end lost 3 bases, the J end lost 15 bases, and 18 bases lay between the germline ends. CDR1 GTSNPN and CDR2 SVGIG come from the germline V gene (reference sequence). This CDR3 spans 12 amino acids. The complete variable domain, with remaining parts taken from reference TRBV30 and TRBJ2-1, reads SQTIHQWPATLVQPVGSPLSLECTVEGTSNPNLYWYRQAAGRGLQLLFYSVGIGQISSEVPQNLSASRPQDRQFILSSKKLLLSDSGFYLCAWRYSKRILFFGPGTRLTVL.

This clone was seen a handful of times. The chain recombines TRBV7-2 with TRBJ1-1; D gene uncertain. Germline-derived CDR1 and CDR2 are SGHTA and FQGNSA. The CDR3 loop spans 14 amino acids. V was clipped by 5 bases and J by 4 bases, with 14 bases between them. The CDR3 coding sequence is TGTGCCAGCAGCCTCCCTCCCCGGGGCACTGAAGCTTTCTTT. Protein sequence: CASSLPPRGTEAFF.

This clone was counted between two and nine times. The rearrangement joins TRBV9 to TRBJ2-6; D is possibly TRBD1 or TRBD2 (5 bases each). CDR1 and CDR2 (germline): SGDLS, YYNGEE. This CDR3 comprises 16 residues. V was pared by 5 bases and J by 1 base, with 13 bases between. The CDR3 nucleotides are TGTGCCAGCAGTTTCGGGGCCACGTCTGGGGCCAACGTCCTGACTTTC. It yields the protein CASSFGATSGANVLTF.